The rows below give T cell receptor beta chains drawn from one sample of a study of radiotherapy plus CTLA-4 blockade in lung cancer. Clones were read by immunoSEQ multiplex PCR, and TCRdb kept only the in-frame ones, dropping some. The sample consists of about 48,000 clones, approximately 78% of them appearing once. The source material was peripheral blood, sampled from a patient treated with radiotherapy plus ipilimumab. These receptors all stem from a human donor with non-small cell lung cancer who had stable disease on radiotherapy plus ipilimumab. CDR3s include the opening cysteine and the closing phenylalanine or tryptophan. The D gene is left open where the match is weak. The size field is filled for only some rows; it gives once, few, many or a size class.

size	V	J	D	DNA	CDR3
-	TRBV30	TRBJ1-4	TRBD1	TGTGCCTGGAAAAGGCATGACAGGGGGAGGCCAACTAATGAAAAACTGTTTTTT	CAWKRHDRGRPTNEKLFF
-	TRBV6-4	TRBJ1-2	-	TGTGCCAGCAGCCTCGACGGGGGAAACTATGGCTACACCTTC	CASSLDGGNYGYTF
-	TRBV7-8	TRBJ2-5	TRBD2	TGTGCCAGCAGCCATAGCGGGGTGAGAGAGACCCAGTACTTC	CASSHSGVRETQYF
-	TRBV28	TRBJ1-5	-	TGTGCCAGCAGCCCCCCGACAGGCCGATTTAGCAATCAGCCCCAGCATTTT	CASSPPTGRFSNQPQHF
-	TRBV5-1	TRBJ2-7	TRBD2	TGCGCCAGCAGCTTCAGACTAGCGGGAGGGGGCTACGAGCAGTACTTC	CASSFRLAGGGYEQYF
-	TRBV7-8	TRBJ2-7	TRBD2	TGTGCCAGCAGCCGTTTGACTAGCGGGAGGACCTACGAGCAGTACTTC	CASSRLTSGRTYEQYF
-	TRBV5-4	TRBJ1-2	-	TGTGCCAGCAGCTTGGATCCCGAGGGCACCTATGGCTACACCTTC	CASSLDPEGTYGYTF
few	TRBV6-6	TRBJ2-1	TRBD1	TGTGCCAGCAGTCAAATAGGGACAGGGGGACAGGAGCAGTTCTTC	CASSQIGTGGQEQFF
once	TRBV9	TRBJ2-7	TRBD2	TGTGCCAGCAGCAGGAGCGGGACTAGCAGTTACGAGCAGTACTTC	CASSRSGTSSYEQYF
-	TRBV6-1	TRBJ2-3	TRBD2	TGTGCCAGTACTAGCGGAAGAGACACAGATACGCAGTATTTT	CASTSGRDTDTQYF
-	TRBV9	TRBJ2-5	TRBD2	TGTGCCAGCAGCGTAGTCGGGGGACTAGCGGGAGTAGGAAGGGCGACGACCCAGTACTTC	CASSVVGGLAGVGRATTQYF
few	TRBV9	TRBJ2-5	-	TGTGCCAGCAGCCCCGCCAGCCAAGAGACCCAGTACTTC	CASSPASQETQYF
-	TRBV28	TRBJ2-5	-	TGTGCCAGCAGTTCGGGGAGAAAACTACAAGAGACCCAGTACTTC	CASSSGRKLQETQYF
few	TRBV30	TRBJ1-5	-	TGTGCCTGGAGTGGAACCCCCCGCGGGCCCCAGCATTTT	CAWSGTPRGPQHF
-	TRBV28	TRBJ2-7	TRBD1	TGTGCCAGCAGTTTAAGTGGGACAGGCGATTACGAGCAGTACTTC	CASSLSGTGDYEQYF
-	TRBV5-1	TRBJ1-4	TRBD1	TGCGCCAGCAGCCTCCGGGGGACAGGAGGTGAAAAACTGTTTTTT	CASSLRGTGGEKLFF